This TCR beta chain was sequenced for a study of shared clonotypes between healthy human individuals. Germline lookup yields CDR1 MNHEY and CDR2 SMNVEV (reference sequence). V shed 4 bases, J shed 5 bases, and the junction held 4 bases outside the gene matches. The CDR3 covers 13 residues. Only in-frame clones appear in the TCRdb table, and some are missing; sequencing was by immunoSEQ multiplex PCR. The sample includes about 2 million clones, 85% to 95% of them seen just once. The V call is TRBV27, the J call TRBJ1-2; 7 nucleotides align to TRBD1. The sample taken for sequencing was naive CD4+ T cells sorted from blood. Subset given: CD45RA+ positively selected. This clonotype originated in a man between 18 and 29 years old in good health. CDR3 bases: TGTGCCAGCAGTTGGCCAGGGGGATATGGCTACACCTTC. Protein product: CASSWPGGYGYTF.